What follows are 32 T cell receptor beta chains derived from one specimen sequenced in a study of long-term antiretroviral therapy in people with HIV (dated by TCRdb to 2022 to 2024). Sequencing of the TRB variable region was done with the immunoSEQ hsTCRB v3.0 assay at survey level resolution. This is the immuneACCESS table as TCRdb keeps it, with only in-frame sequences that have V and J called. A part of the clones is gone; compared with another copy, unresolved V genes explain less than half, and the rest is unexplained. Recorded for this sample are about 19,000 clones; around 90% of them occurred a single time. Over 4% of the sample is taken by the ten largest. The sample in question was unsorted PBMCs, obtained 2.1 years after starting antiretroviral therapy. These receptors originate from a man aged 18 to 30 with HIV.

This chain joins TRBV10-2 and TRBJ2-2; D unresolved. Looked up from germline, CDR1 is WSHSY and CDR2 is SAAADI. This CDR3 comprises 10 residues. Trimming stripped 8 bases from V and 6 bases from J, with 4 bases between. The CDR3 loop is CASFSGELFF. The CDR3 region has the DNA TGCGCCAGCTTCTCCGGGGAGCTGTTTTTT.

This sequence joins TRBV27 and TRBJ2-7, with D perhaps TRBD1 (6 bases). Germline CDR1 is MNHEY and CDR2 is SMNVEV (reference sequence). The CDR3 is made up of 13 amino acids. Trimming left V 4 bases short and J 0 bases short, with 7 bases between. Written as DNA, the CDR3 is TGTGCCAGCAGTTGGGGGCACTCCTACGAGCAGTACTTC. Protein sequence: CASSWGHSYEQYF.

The rearrangement uses TRBV5-8 and TRBJ1-5; 8 bases are shared with TRBD1. CDR3 length: 15 residues. Germline V lookup: CDR1 SGHTS, CDR2 YDEGEE. The V segment lost 4 bases and the J segment 7 bases; nucleotides outside the gene matches: 10. The CDR3 sequence is CASSPQGAGGQPQHF. The CDR3 DNA is TGTGCCAGCAGCCCGCAGGGGGCGGGAGGCCAGCCCCAGCATTTT.

V usage is TRBV27 and J usage is TRBJ2-5; 7 positions match TRBD2. CDR1 and CDR2 (germline): MNHEY, SMNVEV (reference sequence). The CDR3 loop spans 13 amino acids. V was clipped by 7 bases and J by 11 bases; unmatched bases: 13. DNA of the CDR3: TGTGCCAGCATGGGGGAGGGCTCCCGGGGGCAGTACTTC. It encodes CASMGEGSRGQYF.

This chain uses TRBV15 with TRBJ1-6, with D tentatively TRBD1 (5 bases). Germline V lookup: CDR1 LNHNV, CDR2 YYDKDF (reference sequence). The CDR3 extends over 15 amino acids. V was trimmed by 2 bases and J by 7 bases, leaving 12 bases between them. The CDR3 DNA sequence: TGTGCCACCAGCAGATCCGGGACGGGGAATTCACCCCTCCACTTT. Amino acids: CATSRSGTGNSPLHF.

The chain employs TRBV30 and TRBJ2-7; 9 nucleotides align to TRBD2. The CDR3 is made up of 15 amino acids. Germline CDR1 GTSNPN, CDR2 SVGIG (reference sequence). V lost 0 bases to trimming and J lost 2 bases; unmatched junction nucleotides: 5. The DNA for the CDR3 is TGTGCCTGGAGTGTAATAGCGGGAGTTCCCTACGAGCAGTACTTC. Residues: CAWSVIAGVPYEQYF.

The V call is TRBV27, the J call TRBJ2-7; 10 bases agree with TRBD1. CDR3 length: 14 amino acids. V trimming: 2 bases; J trimming: 5 bases; junction bases outside the gene matches: 3. Germline CDR1 and CDR2: MNHEY and SMNVEV (reference sequence). CDR3 in DNA: TGTGCCAGCAGTTTAAGGACAGGGGGGCACGAGCAGTACTTC. Residues: CASSLRTGGHEQYF.

V usage is TRBV6-6 and J usage is TRBJ1-5; possible D gene TRBD1, 5 bases. Trimming stripped 7 bases from V and 5 bases from J, with 15 bases between. The CDR3 sequence is 14 residues long. Germline V gene lookup returns CDR1 MNHNY and CDR2 SVGAGI (reference sequence). The CDR3 sequence is CASISVGGDQPQHF. The CDR3 DNA reads TGTGCCAGCATTTCCGTGGGGGGGGATCAGCCCCAGCATTTT.

This sequence joins TRBV13 and TRBJ2-5, with D perhaps assigned TRBD1 or TRBD2 (6 bases each). V lost 5 bases and J 1 base, leaving 14 bases between the germline ends. Germline V gives CDR1 PRHDT, CDR2 FYEKMQ (reference sequence). This CDR3 spans 15 amino acids. CDR3 in amino acids: CASSGGRGAQETQYF. In DNA form, the CDR3 reads TGTGCCAGCAGCGGGGGGCGGGGCGCCCAAGAGACCCAGTACTTC. Together with reference TRBV13 and TRBJ2-5, the CDR3 gives the full variable domain: AAGVIQSPRHLIKEKRETATLKCYPIPRHDTVYWYQQGPGQDPQFLISFYEKMQSDKGSIPDRFSAQQFSDYHSELNMSSLELGDSALYFCASSGGRGAQETQYFGPGTRLLVL.

This rearrangement joins TRBV5-4 to TRBJ2-2, with 10 bases fitting TRBD2. This CDR3 has 16 amino acids. J gave up 4 bases and V 6 bases, and 9 bases lay outside the gene matches. Germline CDR1 SGHNT, CDR2 YYREEE (reference sequence). The CDR3 DNA sequence: TGTGCCAGCAAACAGCGGGAGGGCCGGAGCACCGGGGAGCTGTTTTTT. Its translation: CASKQREGRSTGELFF.

The count of this clone is one. V and J are TRBV19 and TRBJ1-6; TRBD1 is a possible D gene (5 bases). Germline CDR1 is LNHDA and CDR2 is SQIVND (reference sequence). The V end lost 1 base, the J end lost 9 bases, and 10 bases lay between the germline ends. This CDR3 region has 14 residues. The CDR3 loop is CASSIGRAVSPLHF. The DNA for the CDR3 is TGTGCCAGTAGTATAGGCAGGGCGGTTTCACCCCTCCACTTT.

The chain has TRBV27 and TRBJ2-5; D remains ambiguous. Germline values: CDR1 MNHEY, CDR2 SMNVEV (reference sequence). CDR3 length: 13 residues. The germline V and J ends were trimmed by 1 base and 5 bases, with 8 bases remaining between them. The CDR3 reads CASSLWTGETQYF. CDR3 in DNA: TGTGCCAGCAGTTTATGGACGGGCGAGACCCAGTACTTC.

DNA of the CDR3: TGTGCCAGCAGCTTAGGAGAGACGGGTCTTGGCTACACCTTC. Translating gives CASSLGETGLGYTF. The chain has TRBV11-2 and TRBJ1-2; D is uncertain. Per the germline V gene, CDR1 is SGHAT and CDR2 is FQNNGV. V gave up 1 base and J gave up 7 bases, with 13 bases separating them. The length of the CDR3 is 14 residues.

This chain connects TRBV4-2 to TRBJ1-4, with 7 positions matching TRBD1. V gave up 8 bases and J gave up 5 bases; unmatched junction bases: 2. CDR1 LGHNA and CDR2 YNFKEQ come from the germline V gene. The CDR3 sequence is 12 residues long. The CDR3 spells CASSTGNEKLFF. The CDR3, as DNA: TGTGCCAGCTCGACAGGGAATGAAAAACTGTTTTTT.

The rearrangement joins TRBV29-1 to TRBJ1-2; D not certain. The germline V and J ends were trimmed by 4 bases and 3 bases, with 15 bases remaining between them. CDR3 size: 14 residues. The germline V gene has CDR1 SQVTM and CDR2 ANQGSEA. In DNA form, the CDR3 reads TGCAGCGTTGTGTTCTCGTCGTTAGACTATGGCTACACCTTC. Its protein product is CSVVFSSLDYGYTF.

The chain is built from TRBV4-1 and TRBJ1-5, with D uncertain. Germline CDR1 reads MGHRA; CDR2 reads YSYEKL. The CDR3 consists of 16 residues. With 0 bases removed from V and 2 bases from J, the gap between germline ends came to 11 bases. CDR3 protein: CASSQEERGGNQPQHF. The CDR3 DNA is TGCGCCAGCAGCCAAGAAGAGCGGGGTGGCAATCAGCCCCAGCATTTT.

The chain employs TRBV19 and TRBJ1-2, with 7 nucleotides matching TRBD1. J lost 7 bases, V lost 8 bases, and 1 base had no gene match. This CDR3 is 10 amino acids long. Germline CDR1 LNHDA, CDR2 SQIVND (reference sequence). The CDR3 loop reads CASYRGGYTF. The CDR3 nucleotides read TGTGCCAGTTACAGGGGTGGCTACACCTTC.

V usage is TRBV27 and J usage is TRBJ2-3, with D perhaps being TRBD1 or TRBD2 (6 bases each). This CDR3 has 16 residues. Trimming left V 4 bases short and J 6 bases short, with 20 bases between. Germline CDR1 reads MNHEY; CDR2 reads SMNVEV (reference sequence). The CDR3 sequence: CASSSLSGGPGDTQYF. The CDR3 bases are TGTGCCAGCAGTTCCCTCTCCGGGGGCCCGGGGGATACGCAGTATTTT.

This clone has more than one count but fewer than ten. The chain combines TRBV27 with TRBJ2-7, with D tentatively TRBD1 (5 bases). Germline lookup yields CDR1 MNHEY and CDR2 SMNVEV (reference sequence). V was clipped by 5 bases and J by 5 bases, with 13 bases between them. The length of the CDR3 is 13 residues. The CDR3 protein is CASSGAQVDEQYF. CDR3 bases: TGTGCCAGCAGTGGCGCACAGGTCGACGAGCAGTACTTC.

In this sample, this clone turned up once. The V gene is TRBV5-1, the J gene TRBJ1-5; D unresolved. Germline CDR1 reads SGHRS; CDR2 reads YFSETQ. Between the trimmed V and J ends, which lost 4 bases and 0 bases, there was a span of 17 bases. The length of the CDR3 is 17 residues. The CDR3 coding sequence is TGCGCCAGCAGCCTCCCGAGGGAGTTTTATAGCAATCAGCCCCAGCATTTT. This gives the protein CASSLPREFYSNQPQHF.

This chain connects TRBV29-1 to TRBJ2-6; a weak D match, TRBD1 (5 bases). Germline V gene lookup returns CDR1 SQVTM and CDR2 ANQGSEA. This CDR3 is built from 14 residues. The V and J ends lost 6 bases and 0 bases respectively, with 9 bases between them. The CDR3 loop is CSVSQASGANVLTF. The CDR3 coding sequence is TGCAGCGTCTCACAGGCCTCTGGGGCCAACGTCCTGACTTTC.

The chain links TRBV7-9 to TRBJ1-1, with D possibly being TRBD1 (5 bases). This CDR3 region has 14 residues. V was cut by 1 base and J by 0 bases, with 6 bases left in between. Germline loops: CDR1 SEHNR, CDR2 FQNEAQ (reference sequence). CDR3 protein: CASSLGQMNTEAFF. The CDR3 bases are TGTGCCAGCAGCTTAGGACAGATGAACACTGAAGCTTTCTTT.

The V call is TRBV5-1, the J call TRBJ1-1; D call uncertain. CDR1 is SGHRS, CDR2 YFSETQ, per germline. The CDR3 consists of 15 residues. The V end lost 0 bases, the J end lost 2 bases, and 11 bases lay between the germline ends. The CDR3 loop is CASSLEEGGNTEAFF. The CDR3 region has the DNA TGCGCCAGCAGCTTGGAAGAGGGCGGCAACACTGAAGCTTTCTTT.

This rearrangement joins TRBV10-2 to TRBJ2-7; no clear D gene. CDR3 length: 15 amino acids. Trimming took 4 bases from V and 6 from J, leaving 19 bases between them. Germline V gene lookup returns CDR1 WSHSY and CDR2 SAAADI. In nucleotides, the CDR3 is TGCGCCAGCAGTGTAGTCACCCCGGGCGTGAGCGAGCAGTACTTC. It specifies CASSVVTPGVSEQYF.

The chain recombines TRBV5-5 with TRBJ2-2; D may correspond to TRBD1 or TRBD2 (5 bases each). V lost 2 bases and J 4 bases, leaving 12 bases between the germline ends. CDR3 length: 15 residues. Germline V gene lookup returns CDR1 SGHKS and CDR2 YYEKEE (reference sequence). CDR3 amino acids: CASSLAGAGTGELFF. As DNA, the CDR3 is TGTGCCAGCAGCTTAGCCGGGGCGGGCACCGGGGAGCTGTTTTTT.

The rearrangement joins TRBV11-2 to TRBJ1-5; D perhaps matches TRBD1 (6 bases). Trimming left V 5 bases short and J 10 bases short, with 12 bases between. Germline loops: CDR1 SGHAT, CDR2 FQNNGV. This CDR3 contains 12 residues. CDR3 loop: CASSPQGGPQHF. The CDR3 region has the DNA TGTGCCAGCAGCCCGCAAGGGGGACCCCAGCATTTT.

This CDR3 is CASSSNQGNEQYF. The CDR3 bases are TGTGCCAGCAGCTCAAATCAGGGGAACGAGCAGTACTTC. The V gene is TRBV27, the J gene TRBJ2-7; a possible D gene is TRBD1 (6 bases). The V gene lost 6 bases and the J gene lost 5 bases, with 14 bases spanning the gap. This CDR3 is 13 amino acids long. The V gene's germline CDR1 is MNHEY and CDR2 SMNVEV (reference sequence).

The J gene is TRBJ2-3, the V gene TRBV11-2; D not resolved. Germline assignment: CDR1 SGHAT and CDR2 FQNNGV. V was cut by 9 bases and J by 6 bases, with 10 bases left in between. The CDR3 spans 11 residues. In nucleotides, the CDR3 is TGTGCCAGAATCAACTGGGATACGCAGTATTTT. Protein product: CARINWDTQYF.

This chain links TRBV6-5 with TRBJ1-2; unclear D gene. V was pared by 5 bases and J by 4 bases, with 14 bases between. Germline-derived CDR1 and CDR2 are MNHEY and SVGAGI. CDR3 length: 14 amino acids. Here the CDR3 reads CASSPTTPGYGYTF. The DNA for the CDR3 is TGTGCCAGCAGTCCCACTACTCCGGGCTATGGCTACACCTTC.

The chain joins TRBV5-1 to TRBJ2-2; D assignment may be TRBD1 or TRBD2 (6 bases each). Germline V CDR1 and CDR2: SGHRS, YFSETQ. The CDR3 contains 15 residues. The ends were cut back, 4 bases at V and 4 bases at J, with 14 bases in the middle. The CDR3: CASSGGQGPTGELFF. The CDR3, as DNA: TGCGCCAGCAGCGGGGGGCAGGGTCCCACCGGGGAGCTGTTTTTT.

The J gene is TRBJ1-5, the V gene TRBV15; D is possibly TRBD1 (5 bases). The CDR3 spans 14 residues. Per germline, CDR1 LNHNV and CDR2 YYDKDF (reference sequence). V dropped 3 bases and J dropped 5 bases, with 11 bases sitting between them. CDR3: CATSSGLGDQPQHF. In nucleotides, the CDR3 is TGTGCCACCAGCAGTGGGTTGGGGGATCAGCCCCAGCATTTT.

The rearrangement links TRBV7-2 to TRBJ2-2; TRBD2 matches 13 bases. The CDR3 is made up of 15 amino acids. Germline V lookup: CDR1 SGHTA, CDR2 FQGNSA. V lost 6 bases, J lost 9 bases, and 7 bases stayed unmatched. The CDR3 is CASSPRTSGSRELFF. The DNA for the CDR3 is TGTGCCAGCAGTCCCCGGACTAGCGGGAGTCGGGAGCTGTTTTTT.